This T cell receptor beta chain was identified in a study of healthy donors' naive CD4 and CD8 T cells. Each TCR library used around 540 ng of total RNA and a linear amplification protocol. TCRdb re-called the reads through MiXCR, storing one row per CDR3 protein. Of approximately 180,000 distinct CDR3 sequences in the sample, 65% to 80% are singletons; the top ten hold less than 2.5%. V was pared by 3 bases and J by 0 bases, with 9 bases between. The CDR3 contains 13 residues. From germline, CDR1 is DFQATT and CDR2 SNEGSKA (reference sequence). This clonotype occurred a few times. Its cognate antigen is unknown. Study-wide results and caveats: Naive CD4+ and CD8+ cells reportedly differed in usage of most V and J genes.

The origin of this receptor is a pool of human donors in good health; the sample pools cells from several healthy donors. The sequenced material came from naive CD4+ and CD8+ T cells sorted from blood, pooled from several donors. The chain joins TRBV20-1 to TRBJ2-7; D might be TRBD2 (6 bases). The CDR3 DNA sequence: TGCAGTGCTAGGACTAGGCTCTCCTACGAGCAGTACTTC. This encodes CSARTRLSYEQYF.